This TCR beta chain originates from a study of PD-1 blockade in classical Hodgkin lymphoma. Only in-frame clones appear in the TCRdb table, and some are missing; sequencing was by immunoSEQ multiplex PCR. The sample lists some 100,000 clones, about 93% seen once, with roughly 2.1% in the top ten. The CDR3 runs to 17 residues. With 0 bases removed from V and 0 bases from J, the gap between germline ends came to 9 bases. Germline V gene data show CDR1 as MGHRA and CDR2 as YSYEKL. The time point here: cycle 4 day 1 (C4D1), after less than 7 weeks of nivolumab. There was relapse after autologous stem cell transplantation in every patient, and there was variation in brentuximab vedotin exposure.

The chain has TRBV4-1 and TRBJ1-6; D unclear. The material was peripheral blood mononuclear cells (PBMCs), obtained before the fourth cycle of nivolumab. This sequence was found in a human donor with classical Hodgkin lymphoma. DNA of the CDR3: TGCGCCAGCAGCCAAGAGGTCCCGAGCTCCTATAATTCACCCCTCCACTTT. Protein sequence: CASSQEVPSSYNSPLHF.